This T cell receptor beta chain was obtained from a study of radiotherapy plus CTLA-4 blockade in lung cancer (dated by TCRdb to 2017 to 2018). Regarding the complete study: Among enrolled patients, 15% to 20% had an objective response and roughly 33% reached disease control.

Focal radiation therapy combined with CTLA-4 blockade (ipilimumab) was tested in patients with chemo-refractory metastatic non-small-cell lung cancer. Beyond this particular receptor, the publication reports: After treatment with radiotherapy and ipilimumab, TCR clones that originated in tumors expanded in peripheral blood. The strongest predictors of response were reported to be early dynamic shifts in blood T cell clones along with a rise in serum interferon-beta following radiation.

The CDR3, cysteine through phenylalanine, is 15 amino acids long. Only the CDR3 region is kept as DNA, spanning 45 bases read in frame from base 1. CDR1 and CDR2 are read off the germline V gene (reference sequence) as SEHNR and FQNEAQ. V is clipped by 4 bases and J by 0 bases, and the sequence between their germline boundaries is 12 bases long. As for this clone: Its antigen has not been determined. The record has no base qualities; no much larger clone is one base away.

Preparation of the library involved the immunoSEQ multiplex PCR assay. The source is immuneACCESS, and TCRdb retained only in-frame sequences with V and J called. Part of the clones is not carried over; for the studies checked, unresolved V genes explain less than half of this, and the remainder is unexplained. For this sample the table gives roughly 98,000 clones, of which about four fifths were detected only once. 14% to 15% of the sample is in the top ten clones. Recombination connected TRBV7-9 to TRBJ1-2, with the D segment identity uncertain. Sequenced material: peripheral blood, taken from a patient treated with radiotherapy plus ipilimumab. The sequence was obtained from a human donor with non-small cell lung cancer that progressed on radiotherapy plus ipilimumab. The CDR3 sequence is CASSSLGPANYGYTF. The DNA sequence follows: TGTGCCAGCAGCTCTCTAGGGCCAGCTAACTATGGCTACACCTTC. With the rest looked up from the reference TRBV7-9 and TRBJ1-2 genes rather than sequenced, the full variable domain is DTGVSQNPRHKITKRGQNVTFRCDPISEHNRLYWYRQTLGQGPEFLTYFQNEAQLEKSRLLSDRFSAERPKGSFSTLEIQRTEQGDSAMYLCASSSLGPANYGYTFGSGTRLTVV.